The next 9 T cell receptor beta chains were all read from a single sample in a study of cytotoxic CD8 clonotypes in ibrutinib-treated CLL. TCRdb's copy holds only in-frame clones and misses some; the assay was immunoSEQ multiplex PCR. The sample carries some 140,000 clones, about 80% recorded once. Sequenced material: PBMCs, taken after 12 months of ibrutinib treatment. The origin of the receptors is a human donor with chronic lymphocytic leukemia.

This sequence joins TRBV5-1 and TRBJ2-7; 9 bases align to TRBD2. The CDR3 consists of 15 residues. Germline values: CDR1 SGHRS, CDR2 YFSETQ. The J segment lost 5 bases and the V segment lost 4 bases, leaving 10 bases of the junction unmatched. CDR3 DNA sequence: TGCGCCAGCAGCCGATCGCTAGCGGGATTACACGAGCAGTACTTC. It codes for CASSRSLAGLHEQYF.

The chain is built from TRBV6-1 and TRBJ2-1, with TRBD2 identical over 8 bases. J gave up 4 bases and V 6 bases, and 5 bases lay outside the gene matches. The CDR3 has 14 residues. CDR1 is MNHNS and CDR2 is SASEGT in the germline V gene. This CDR3 is CASRALAGYNEQFF. The CDR3 DNA is TGTGCCAGCAGGGCCCTAGCGGGTTACAATGAGCAGTTCTTC.

The V call is TRBV20-1, the J call TRBJ2-7; D is undetermined. In germline, CDR1 is DFQATT, CDR2 SNEGSKA (reference sequence). CDR3 length: 11 residues. With 1 base removed from V and 7 bases from J, the gap between germline ends came to 8 bases. CDR3 in amino acids: CSARVVREQYF. In nucleotides, the CDR3 is TGCAGTGCTAGAGTAGTTCGGGAGCAGTACTTC.

This clone was seen a handful of times. The genes are TRBV7-9 and TRBJ1-2; D unclear. Trimming took 3 bases from V and 6 from J, leaving 8 bases between them. The CDR3 runs to 12 residues. The germline gives CDR1 SEHNR, CDR2 FQNEAQ (reference sequence). The CDR3: CASSFGDNGYTF. DNA of the CDR3: TGTGCCAGCAGCTTCGGGGATAATGGCTACACCTTC.

CDR3 in DNA: TGCAGCGTTGCCGAGGCAGATACGCAGTATTTT. Translated: CSVAEADTQYF. The rearrangement links TRBV29-1 to TRBJ2-3; D is unresolved. Germline CDR1 and CDR2: SQVTM and ANQGSEA. The CDR3 extends over 11 amino acids. Trimming stripped 4 bases from V and 4 bases from J, with 6 bases between.

The chain is built from TRBV27 and TRBJ2-7, with D maybe TRBD2 (5 bases). CDR1 and CDR2 from the germline V gene are MNHEY and SMNVEV (reference sequence). CDR3 length: 14 residues. Trimming stripped 3 bases from V and 0 bases from J, with 9 bases between. In DNA form, the CDR3 reads TGTGCCAGCAGTTTGAGGGCCCACTCCTACGAGCAGTACTTC. Translated, it gives CASSLRAHSYEQYF.

This clone was detected only a few times. The J gene is TRBJ1-5, the V gene TRBV29-1; tentative D call: TRBD1 (5 bases). Germline loops: CDR1 SQVTM, CDR2 ANQGSEA. The germline V and J ends were trimmed by 4 bases and 6 bases, with 19 bases remaining between them. The CDR3 is made up of 15 amino acids. The CDR3 DNA reads as TGCAGCGTTGTCATCCAGGGCGATAGCGGTCAGCCCCAGCATTTT. Translating gives CSVVIQGDSGQPQHF.

CDR3 sequence (DNA): TGTGCCAGCAGTGTGGACACCTCCTACGAGCAGTACTTC. Protein: CASSVDTSYEQYF. The J gene is TRBJ2-7, the V gene TRBV2; possibly TRBD1 for D (5 bases). This CDR3 contains 13 residues. V was shortened by 4 bases and J by 0 bases, with 7 bases between the two germline ends. Germline CDR1 SNHLY, CDR2 FYNNEI.

The chain employs TRBV6-4 and TRBJ2-5, with 10 bases lining up with TRBD2. CDR1 MRHNA and CDR2 SNTAGT come from the germline V gene. After removal of 8 bases from V and 6 bases from J, the junction contained 18 bases not matched to a gene. The CDR3 has 17 residues. Written as DNA, the CDR3 is TGTGCCAGCGCTCGCCCTCTGCTAGAGCGGGAGGGGAAGACCCAGTACTTC. Translated: CASARPLLEREGKTQYF.